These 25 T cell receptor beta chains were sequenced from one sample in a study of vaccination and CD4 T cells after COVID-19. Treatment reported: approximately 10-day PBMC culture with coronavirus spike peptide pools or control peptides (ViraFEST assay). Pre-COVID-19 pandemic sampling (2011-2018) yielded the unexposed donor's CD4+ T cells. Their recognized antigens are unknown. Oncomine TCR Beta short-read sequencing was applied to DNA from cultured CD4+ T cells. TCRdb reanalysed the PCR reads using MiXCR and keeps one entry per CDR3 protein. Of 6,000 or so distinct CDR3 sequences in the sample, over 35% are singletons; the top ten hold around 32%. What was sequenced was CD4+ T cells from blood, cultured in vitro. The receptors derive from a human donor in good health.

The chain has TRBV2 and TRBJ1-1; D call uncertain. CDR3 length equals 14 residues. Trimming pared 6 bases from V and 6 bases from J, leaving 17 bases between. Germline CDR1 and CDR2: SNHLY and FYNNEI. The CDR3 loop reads CASRDLQFGSEAFF. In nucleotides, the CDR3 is TGTGCCAGCAGAGACCTACAATTCGGCTCTGAAGCTTTCTTT.

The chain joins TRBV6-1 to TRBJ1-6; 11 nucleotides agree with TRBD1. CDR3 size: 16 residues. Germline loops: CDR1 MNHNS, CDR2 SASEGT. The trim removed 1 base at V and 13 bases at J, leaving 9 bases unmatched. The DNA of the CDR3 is TGTGCCAGCAGTGAAGAAGGTGGGACAGGGGGTCTCCCCCTCCACTTT. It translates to CASSEEGGTGGLPLHF.

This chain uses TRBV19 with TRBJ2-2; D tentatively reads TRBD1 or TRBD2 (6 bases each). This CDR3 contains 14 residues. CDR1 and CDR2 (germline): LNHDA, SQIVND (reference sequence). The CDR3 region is CATCGTPSTGELFF. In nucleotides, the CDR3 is TGTGCAACCTGCGGGACACCTTCCACCGGGGAGCTGTTTTTT.

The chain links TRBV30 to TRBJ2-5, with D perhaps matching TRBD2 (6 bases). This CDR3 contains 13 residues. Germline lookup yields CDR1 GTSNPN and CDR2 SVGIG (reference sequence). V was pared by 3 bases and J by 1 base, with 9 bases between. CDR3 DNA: TGTGCCTGGAGCCCGGGACTCCAAGAGACCCAGTACTTC. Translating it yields CAWSPGLQETQYF.

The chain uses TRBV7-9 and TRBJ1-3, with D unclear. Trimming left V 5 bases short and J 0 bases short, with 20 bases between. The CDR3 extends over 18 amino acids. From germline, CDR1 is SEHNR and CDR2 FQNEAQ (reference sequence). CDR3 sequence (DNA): TGTGCCAGCAGCCTCGGCGGCGGATTGAGATCCTCTGGAAACACCATATATTTT. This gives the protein CASSLGGGLRSSGNTIYF.

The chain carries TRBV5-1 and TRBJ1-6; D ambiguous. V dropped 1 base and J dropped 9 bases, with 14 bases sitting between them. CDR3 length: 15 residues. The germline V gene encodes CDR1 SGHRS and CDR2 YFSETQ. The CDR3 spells CASSLSSGYGSPLHF. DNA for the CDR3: TGCGCCAGCAGCTTGTCCTCGGGGTATGGTTCACCCCTCCACTTT.

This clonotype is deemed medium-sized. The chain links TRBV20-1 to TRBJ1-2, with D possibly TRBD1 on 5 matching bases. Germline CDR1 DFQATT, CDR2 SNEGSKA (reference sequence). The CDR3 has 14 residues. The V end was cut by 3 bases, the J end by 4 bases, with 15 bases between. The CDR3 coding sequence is TGCAGTGCTAGCCCATCGGGGGGGAGCTATGGCTACACCTTC. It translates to CSASPSGGSYGYTF.

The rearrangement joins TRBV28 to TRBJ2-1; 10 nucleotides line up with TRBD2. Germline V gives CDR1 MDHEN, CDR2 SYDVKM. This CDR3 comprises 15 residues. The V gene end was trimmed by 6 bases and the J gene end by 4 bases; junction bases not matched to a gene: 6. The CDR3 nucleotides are TGTGCCAGCAGCACAAGCGGGGGGGCTTACAATGAGCAGTTCTTC. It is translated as CASSTSGGAYNEQFF.

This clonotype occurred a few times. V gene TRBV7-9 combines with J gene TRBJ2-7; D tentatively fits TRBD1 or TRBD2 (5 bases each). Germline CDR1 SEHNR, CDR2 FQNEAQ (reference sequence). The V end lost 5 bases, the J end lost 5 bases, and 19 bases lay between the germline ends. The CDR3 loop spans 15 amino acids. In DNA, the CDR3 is TGTGCCAGCAGCCCATCCGGGACCTCTTCCCACGAGCAGTACTTC. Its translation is CASSPSGTSSHEQYF.

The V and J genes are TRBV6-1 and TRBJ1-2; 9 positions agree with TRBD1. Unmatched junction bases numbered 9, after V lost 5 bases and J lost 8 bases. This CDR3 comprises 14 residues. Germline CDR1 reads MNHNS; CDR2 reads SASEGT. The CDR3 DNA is TGTGCCAGCAGTAAACGGGACAGGGTGAAAGGCTACACCTTC. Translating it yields CASSKRDRVKGYTF.

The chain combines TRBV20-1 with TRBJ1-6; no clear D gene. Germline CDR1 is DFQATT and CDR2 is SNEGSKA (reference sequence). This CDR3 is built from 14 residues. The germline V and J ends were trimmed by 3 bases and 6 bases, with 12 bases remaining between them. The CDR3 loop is CSASPGEGNSPLHF. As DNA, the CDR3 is TGCAGTGCTAGTCCCGGTGAGGGTAATTCACCCCTCCACTTT.

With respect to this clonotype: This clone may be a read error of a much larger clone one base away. DNA of the CDR3: TGCTGTGCCAGGGATCACATCTATGGCTACACCTTC. It encodes CCARDHIYGYTF. V gene TRBV20-1 combines with J gene TRBJ1-2; D possibly corresponds to TRBD1 (5 bases). The CDR3 is 12 amino acids. Germline V gene lookup returns CDR1 DFQATT and CDR2 SNEGSKA (reference sequence).

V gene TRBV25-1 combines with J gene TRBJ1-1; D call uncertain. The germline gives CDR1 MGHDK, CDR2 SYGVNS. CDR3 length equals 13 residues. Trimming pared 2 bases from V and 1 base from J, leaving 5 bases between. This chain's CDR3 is CASSELRNTEAFF. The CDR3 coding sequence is TGTGCCAGCAGTGAACTGAGGAACACTGAAGCTTTCTTT.

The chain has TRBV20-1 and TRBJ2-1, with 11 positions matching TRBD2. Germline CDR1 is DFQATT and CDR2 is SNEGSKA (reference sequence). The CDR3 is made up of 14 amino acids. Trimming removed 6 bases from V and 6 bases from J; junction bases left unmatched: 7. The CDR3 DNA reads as TGCAGTGCGACGCCGGGACTAGCGGCCAATGAGCAGTTCTTC. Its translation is CSATPGLAANEQFF.

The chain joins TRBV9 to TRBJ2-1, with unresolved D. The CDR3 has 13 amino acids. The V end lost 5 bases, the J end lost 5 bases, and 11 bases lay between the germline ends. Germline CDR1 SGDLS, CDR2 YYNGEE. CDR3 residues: CASSPGSNNEQFF. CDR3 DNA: TGTGCCAGCAGTCCCGGGTCGAACAATGAGCAGTTCTTC.

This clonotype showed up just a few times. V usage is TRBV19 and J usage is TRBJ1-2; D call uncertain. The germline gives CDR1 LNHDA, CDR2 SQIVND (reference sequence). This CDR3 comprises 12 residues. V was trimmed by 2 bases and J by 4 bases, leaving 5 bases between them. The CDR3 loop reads CASSIRGYGYTF. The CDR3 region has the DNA TGTGCCAGTAGTATACGGGGCTATGGCTACACCTTC.

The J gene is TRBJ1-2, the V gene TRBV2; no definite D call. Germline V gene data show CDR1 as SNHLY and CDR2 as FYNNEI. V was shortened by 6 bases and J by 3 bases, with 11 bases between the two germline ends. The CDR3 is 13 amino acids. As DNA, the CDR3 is TGTGCCAGCAGCCCGGGCGAAGACTATGGCTACACCTTC. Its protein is CASSPGEDYGYTF. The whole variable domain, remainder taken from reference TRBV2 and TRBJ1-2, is EPEVTQTPSHQVTQMGQEVILRCVPISNHLYFYWYRQILGQKVEFLVSFYNNEISEKSEIFDDQFSVERPDGSNFTLKIRSTKLEDSAMYFCASSPGEDYGYTFGSGTRLTVV.

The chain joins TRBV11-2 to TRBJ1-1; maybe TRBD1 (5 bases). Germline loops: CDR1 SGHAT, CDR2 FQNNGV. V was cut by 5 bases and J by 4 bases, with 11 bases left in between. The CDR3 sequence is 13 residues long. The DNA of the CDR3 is TGTGCCAGCAGCCTCAGGGAGGGCACTGAAGCTTTCTTT. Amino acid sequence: CASSLREGTEAFF.

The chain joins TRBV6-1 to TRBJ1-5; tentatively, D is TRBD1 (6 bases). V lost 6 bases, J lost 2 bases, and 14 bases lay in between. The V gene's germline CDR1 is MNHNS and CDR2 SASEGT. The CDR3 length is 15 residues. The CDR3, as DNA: TGTGCCAGCAGCTTTCAGACAGGCGGCAATCAGCCCCAGCATTTT. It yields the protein CASSFQTGGNQPQHF.

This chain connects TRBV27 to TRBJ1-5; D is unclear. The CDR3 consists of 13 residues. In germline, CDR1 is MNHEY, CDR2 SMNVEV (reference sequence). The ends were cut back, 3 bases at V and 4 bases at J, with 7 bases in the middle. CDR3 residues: CASSFTVNQPQHF. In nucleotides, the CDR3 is TGTGCCAGCAGTTTCACGGTTAATCAGCCCCAGCATTTT.

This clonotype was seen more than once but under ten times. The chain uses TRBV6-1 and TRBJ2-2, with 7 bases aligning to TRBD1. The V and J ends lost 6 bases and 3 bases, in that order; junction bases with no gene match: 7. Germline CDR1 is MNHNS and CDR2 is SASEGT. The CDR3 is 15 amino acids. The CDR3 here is CASRPQGQHTGELFF. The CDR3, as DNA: TGTGCCAGCAGACCACAGGGACAGCACACCGGGGAGCTGTTTTTT.

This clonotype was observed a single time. The CDR3: CASSFVQNNSPLHF. The CDR3, as DNA: TGTGCCAGCAGCTTTGTACAGAATAATTCACCCCTCCACTTT. The chain joins TRBV11-1 to TRBJ1-6; D gene ambiguous. This CDR3 contains 14 residues. V was pared by 3 bases and J by 5 bases, with 8 bases between. CDR1 is SGHAT and CDR2 is FQDESV in the germline V gene (reference sequence).

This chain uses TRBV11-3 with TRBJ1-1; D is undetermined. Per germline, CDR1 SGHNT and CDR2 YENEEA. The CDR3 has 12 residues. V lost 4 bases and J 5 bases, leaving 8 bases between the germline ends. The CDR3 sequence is CASSSLETEAFF. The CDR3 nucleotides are TGTGCCAGCAGCTCCCTCGAGACTGAAGCTTTCTTT.

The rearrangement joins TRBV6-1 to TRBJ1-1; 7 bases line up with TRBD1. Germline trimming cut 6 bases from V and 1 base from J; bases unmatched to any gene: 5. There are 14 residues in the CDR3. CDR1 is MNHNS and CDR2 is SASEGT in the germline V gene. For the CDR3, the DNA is TGTGCCAGCAGCTCGGGACAGCCGAACACTGAAGCTTTCTTT. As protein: CASSSGQPNTEAFF.

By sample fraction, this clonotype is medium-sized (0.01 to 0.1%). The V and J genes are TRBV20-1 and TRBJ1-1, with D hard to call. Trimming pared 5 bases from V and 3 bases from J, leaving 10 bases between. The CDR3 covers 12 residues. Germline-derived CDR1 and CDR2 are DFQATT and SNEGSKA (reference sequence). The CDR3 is CSAPAWYTEAFF. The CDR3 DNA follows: TGCAGTGCTCCCGCGTGGTACACTGAAGCTTTCTTT.